The 14 T cell receptor beta chains below were found in one sample sequenced in a study of identical twins. Via MiXCR, TCRdb re-called the 5' RACE reads, giving one row per CDR3 protein. The sample gives fewer than 650,000 distinct CDR3 sequences, about 7.1% of which show up once; 1.6% is in the top ten. These data were also filed under a second study, of yellow fever vaccine responses in identical twins.

Sequencing used PBMCs. The receptors stem from a woman aged 18-30 years in good health.

This clonotype came up many times. The genes are TRBV19 and TRBJ2-3; D remains ambiguous. The V and J ends lost 3 bases and 0 bases respectively, with 10 bases between them. The CDR3 has 15 residues. Germline lookup yields CDR1 LNHDA and CDR2 SQIVND (reference sequence). CDR3 nucleotides: TGTGCCAGTAGTATGGGCACAGCTAGCACAGATACGCAGTATTTT. Residues: CASSMGTASTDTQYF.

This clonotype appeared many times. This chain joins TRBV14 and TRBJ2-1; possibly TRBD1 or TRBD2 for D (5 bases each). Germline V gene data show CDR1 as SGHDN and CDR2 as FVKESK. The V and J ends lost 1 base and 11 bases respectively, with 12 bases between them. This CDR3 region has 13 residues. The CDR3 reads CASSQALRGQQFF. The CDR3 DNA sequence: TGTGCCAGCAGCCAAGCACTTCGGGGCCAGCAGTTCTTC.

This clonotype was detected ten times or more. The chain uses TRBV25-1 and TRBJ1-2; D not resolved. Trimming removed 0 bases at V and 2 bases at J, with 7 bases between. Germline V gene data show CDR1 as MGHDK and CDR2 as SYGVNS. There are 14 residues in the CDR3. Here the CDR3 DNA reads TGTGCCAGCAGTGAATATGGCGGGAACTATGGCTACACCTTC. Its translation is CASSEYGGNYGYTF.

This clonotype was counted only a few times. V usage is TRBV12-3 or TRBV12-4 and J usage is TRBJ2-3; TRBD1 might be the D (6 bases). The CDR3 covers 15 residues. V lost 2 bases to trimming and J lost 4 bases, with 13 bases between them. The CDR3 DNA reads TGTGCCAGCAGTTTACAAATACAGGGCCCAGATACGCAGTATTTT. Translating it yields CASSLQIQGPDTQYF.

This clonotype was recorded at least ten times. This chain links TRBV4-1 with TRBJ2-7; TRBD2 aligns across 9 bases. After removal of 4 bases from V and 5 bases from J, the junction contained 12 bases not matched to a gene. Germline V lookup: CDR1 MGHRA, CDR2 YSYEKL. CDR3 length: 16 amino acids. CDR3 region: CASSPLLSGSSNEQYF. Here the CDR3 DNA reads TGCGCCAGCAGCCCATTACTTAGCGGGAGTTCTAACGAGCAGTACTTC.

The rearrangement joins TRBV12-5 to TRBJ2-3; D might be TRBD2 (6 bases). CDR3 length equals 14 residues. Germline CDR1 and CDR2: LGHNT and FRNRAP. Between the trimmed V and J ends, which lost 5 bases and 6 bases, there was a span of 15 bases. CDR3 DNA sequence: TGTGCTAGTGGTCCCTTTTGGGAGGCGGATACGCAGTATTTT. Translating it yields CASGPFWEADTQYF.

Only a few counts were recorded for this clonotype. The CDR3 coding sequence is TGTGCCAGCAGTTTAGGTTGGGCTAGCGGAAATCTAGCCAAAAACATTCAGTACTTC. Amino acids: CASSLGWASGNLAKNIQYF. The chain combines TRBV27 with TRBJ2-4; TRBD2 agrees at 7 bases. Trimming took 2 bases from V and 0 from J; bases not matched to a gene: 13. Germline V gene data show CDR1 as MNHEY and CDR2 as SMNVEV (reference sequence). This CDR3 has 19 residues.

This clonotype turned up a few times. The chain is built from TRBV20-1 and TRBJ2-1; 11 nucleotides match TRBD2. J was trimmed by 1 base and V by 3 bases; bases with no gene match: 5. CDR3 length: 16 residues. The germline V gene has CDR1 DFQATT and CDR2 SNEGSKA (reference sequence). The DNA for the CDR3 is TGCAGTGCTAGGCCACTAGCGGGAGTGTCCTACAATGAGCAGTTCTTC. Translation gives CSARPLAGVSYNEQFF.

This clonotype appeared a few times. The genes are TRBV9 and TRBJ2-2, with 10 bases identical to TRBD2. Losses at the gene ends were 0 bases for V and 5 bases for J; bases not matched to a gene: 7. The germline V gene encodes CDR1 SGDLS and CDR2 YYNGEE. The CDR3 sequence is 17 residues long. CDR3 protein: CASSVGTSGTVTGELFF. The CDR3, as DNA: TGTGCCAGCAGCGTAGGCACTAGCGGGACGGTGACCGGGGAGCTGTTTTTT.

A few counts support this clonotype. The chain recombines TRBV10-3 with TRBJ1-2; D is uncertain. This CDR3 contains 12 residues. CDR1 is ENHRY and CDR2 is SYGVKD in the germline V gene. V lost 1 base, J lost 4 bases, and 4 bases lay in between. This CDR3 is CAISELAYGYTF. The CDR3 nucleotides read TGTGCCATCAGTGAGTTGGCCTATGGCTACACCTTC.

This clonotype was seen a handful of times. CDR3 coding DNA: TGTGCCAGCAAACCCTCTATGTATTCACCCCTCCACTTT. Its protein product is CASKPSMYSPLHF. The chain employs TRBV12-3 or TRBV12-4 and TRBJ1-6; D is unresolved. Trimming left V 7 bases short and J 8 bases short, with 12 bases between. CDR3 length: 13 residues.

This clonotype was detected ten times or more. V is TRBV29-1 and J is TRBJ2-1; 7 bases are a match to TRBD2. This CDR3 is built from 14 residues. Germline-derived CDR1 and CDR2 are SQVTM and ANQGSEA. The V segment lost 1 base and the J segment 6 bases; nucleotides outside the gene matches: 6. CDR3 nucleotides: TGCAGCGTTGAAGCGGGAGGTCGGCGCAATGAGCAGTTCTTC. It specifies CSVEAGGRRNEQFF.

The V call is TRBV2, the J call TRBJ2-3, with 12 bases fitting TRBD2. Unmatched junction bases numbered 17, after V lost 6 bases and J lost 4 bases. The CDR3 totals 19 residues. Germline V CDR1 and CDR2: SNHLY, FYNNEI. The CDR3 bases are TGTGCCAGCAGGGCTACTAGCGGGGGGCCCTCTACCCCATCAGATACGCAGTATTTT. Translated: CASRATSGGPSTPSDTQYF.

This clonotype was seen only a few times. V is TRBV7-9 and J is TRBJ1-4, with 7 bases that match TRBD1. Germline V gene lookup returns CDR1 SEHNR and CDR2 FQNEAQ (reference sequence). There are 16 residues in the CDR3. V trimming: 1 base; J trimming: 5 bases; junction bases outside the gene matches: 7. For the CDR3, the DNA is TGTGCCAGCAGCTTAGGGACAGGCAAAGGAAATGAAAAACTGTTTTTT. Its protein is CASSLGTGKGNEKLFF.